Presented here are 27 T cell receptor beta chains from one specimen sequenced in a study of radiotherapy plus CTLA-4 blockade in lung cancer. Here immunoSEQ multiplex PCR was the method, and the copy in TCRdb shows in-frame clones only, minus some. The sample holds approximately 100,000 clones, approximately 87% seen once. Sequences were derived from peripheral blood, sampled from a patient treated with radiotherapy plus ipilimumab. These receptors were collected from a human donor with non-small cell lung cancer that progressed on radiotherapy plus ipilimumab. Some clones in this sample may be carry-over from other donors' samples.

This clone turned up a few times. The V gene is TRBV30, the J gene TRBJ2-7; 11 bases agree with TRBD2. The CDR3 spans 15 residues. V trimming: 0 bases; J trimming: 4 bases; junction bases outside the gene matches: 5. The germline V gene has CDR1 GTSNPN and CDR2 SVGIG (reference sequence). CDR3 residues: CAWSVLAGDSYEQYF. In nucleotides, the CDR3 is TGTGCCTGGAGTGTACTAGCGGGGGATTCTTACGAGCAGTACTTC.

The V and J genes are TRBV10-3 and TRBJ2-5; 8 bases line up with TRBD1. The CDR3 extends over 14 amino acids. The junction had 8 bases not matched to a gene; V was cut back by 6 bases and J by 5 bases. The germline gives CDR1 ENHRY, CDR2 SYGVKD. The CDR3 here is CAIRTDRGRETQYF. The CDR3 DNA reads TGTGCCATCAGGACCGACAGGGGCCGTGAGACCCAGTACTTC.

Comment on this clone: Other DNA sequences of this sample code for an identical CDR3. The chain joins TRBV6-1 to TRBJ1-2, with D possibly matching TRBD1 (5 bases). This CDR3 spans 12 amino acids. Trimming pared 5 bases from V and 7 bases from J, leaving 11 bases between. CDR1 and CDR2 (germline): MNHNS, SASEGT. CDR3 region: CASSPNRFGYTF. The CDR3 nucleotides are TGTGCCAGCAGTCCCAACAGGTTTGGCTACACCTTC.

The V gene is TRBV6-4, the J gene TRBJ2-2, with D possibly being TRBD1 (6 bases). CDR3 length: 15 residues. CDR1 is MRHNA, CDR2 SNTAGT, per germline. V shed 0 bases and J shed 6 bases, with 11 bases lying between them. CDR3 coding DNA: TGTGCCAGCAGTGACTCCTTTGAGGGGGCCGGGGAGCTGTTTTTT. Residues: CASSDSFEGAGELFF.

The V and J genes are TRBV29-1 and TRBJ1-1; tentatively, D is TRBD1 (5 bases). The germline CDR1 and CDR2 sequences are SQVTM and ANQGSEA. V was trimmed by 5 bases and J by 4 bases, leaving 14 bases between them. This CDR3 has 13 residues. CDR3 DNA: TGCAGCGTTCGCGCAGGGATCCCCACTGAAGCTTTCTTT. Residues: CSVRAGIPTEAFF.

The genes are TRBV11-2 and TRBJ1-1; D ambiguous. Germline V lookup: CDR1 SGHAT, CDR2 FQNNGV. The V gene lost 0 bases and the J gene lost 6 bases, with 5 bases spanning the gap. The CDR3 has 12 residues. The CDR3 reads CASSLDRPEAFF. The CDR3 coding sequence is TGTGCCAGCAGCTTAGACAGGCCTGAAGCTTTCTTT.

The chain uses TRBV7-2 and TRBJ2-3; the match to TRBD2 covers 9 bases. With V trimmed by 6 bases and J by 3 bases, 10 bases remained unmatched. Germline V gene lookup returns CDR1 SGHTA and CDR2 FQGNSA. CDR3 size: 16 residues. Here the CDR3 DNA reads TGTGCCAGCAGGTCTGGCGGGGGGGCGGGGACAGATACGCAGTATTTT. This gives the protein CASRSGGGAGTDTQYF.

The chain is built from TRBV11-1 and TRBJ1-2, with D unclear. Germline V gene lookup returns CDR1 SGHAT and CDR2 FQDESV (reference sequence). Trimming removed 5 bases at V and 3 bases at J, with 16 bases between. The length of the CDR3 is 15 residues. CDR3 in amino acids: CASSARRGDHYGYTF. The CDR3 region has the DNA TGTGCCAGCAGCGCCCGGAGAGGAGACCACTATGGCTACACCTTC.

The V call is TRBV5-4, the J call TRBJ2-4; D might be TRBD1 or TRBD2, each matching 6 bases. The CDR3 is made up of 14 amino acids. The germline V and J ends were trimmed by 7 bases and 7 bases, with 18 bases remaining between them. Germline V lookup: CDR1 SGHNT, CDR2 YYREEE (reference sequence). The CDR3 region has the DNA TGTGCCAGCTCCAAGGGGGGTGGGAGGAACATTCAGTACTTC. This codes for CASSKGGGRNIQYF.

This clone was recorded once. V is TRBV2 and J is TRBJ2-3; perhaps TRBD2 as D (5 bases). Per germline, CDR1 SNHLY and CDR2 FYNNEI. The CDR3 contains 15 residues. V lost 5 bases and J lost 0, with 12 bases in between. The CDR3 spells CASSPDWWSTDTQYF. The CDR3 DNA reads as TGTGCCAGCAGTCCGGACTGGTGGAGCACAGATACGCAGTATTTT.

This chain joins TRBV19 and TRBJ2-3; D gene ambiguous. Trimming took off 0 bases at V and 5 bases at J, with 21 bases between the two ends. Germline loops: CDR1 LNHDA, CDR2 SQIVND (reference sequence). This CDR3 contains 18 residues. CDR3 protein: CASSIDPGVLGIQDTQYF. The CDR3, as DNA: TGTGCCAGTAGTATAGACCCCGGTGTCCTTGGAATACAAGATACGCAGTATTTT.

This clone was detected only once. The chain recombines TRBV28 with TRBJ1-2, with D possibly matching TRBD1 (6 bases). The V end lost 5 bases, the J end lost 10 bases, and 17 bases lay between the germline ends. Germline V gives CDR1 MDHEN, CDR2 SYDVKM. This CDR3 region has 13 residues. The CDR3 here is CASSPQGHRDYTF. CDR3 sequence (DNA): TGTGCCAGCAGTCCCCAGGGTCACAGGGACTACACCTTC.

This chain uses TRBV10-2 with TRBJ1-1; D remains unclear. CDR1 is WSHSY, CDR2 SAAADI, per germline. The CDR3 extends over 12 amino acids. V lost 3 bases and J lost 6, with 8 bases in between. The CDR3 protein is CASSEGWSEAFF. CDR3 coding DNA: TGCGCCAGCAGTGAAGGGTGGTCTGAAGCTTTCTTT.

The CDR3 is CASSSLAGGLDEQYF. The CDR3 DNA reads TGTGCCAGCAGCAGTCTAGCGGGGGGCCTCGACGAGCAGTACTTC. V gene TRBV6-5 combines with J gene TRBJ2-7, with TRBD2 matching over 11 bases. CDR3 length: 15 amino acids. Germline V gives CDR1 MNHEY, CDR2 SVGAGI. The trim removed 6 bases at V and 5 bases at J, leaving 9 bases unmatched.

The genes are TRBV9 and TRBJ2-5; D is ambiguous. Germline V CDR1 and CDR2: SGDLS, YYNGEE. There are 11 residues in the CDR3. V dropped 1 base and J dropped 5 bases, with 3 bases sitting between them. CDR3 amino acids: CASSVSETQYF. CDR3 nucleotide sequence: TGTGCCAGCAGCGTATCTGAGACCCAGTACTTC. Variable domain in full (rest from reference TRBV9 and TRBJ2-5): DSGVTQTPKHLITATGQRVTLRCSPRSGDLSVYWYQQSLDQGLQFLIQYYNGEERAKGNILERFSAQQFPDLHSELNLSSLELGDSALYFCASSVSETQYFGPGTRLLVL.

Here the CDR3 reads CASSQDGLRANTEAFF. The CDR3 DNA follows: TGCGCCAGCAGCCAAGACGGTTTAAGGGCGAACACTGAAGCTTTCTTT. The rearrangement joins TRBV4-3 to TRBJ1-1; D gene ambiguous. V was shortened by 0 bases and J by 1 base, with 12 bases between the two germline ends. The CDR3 loop spans 16 amino acids. Germline V gene sequence: CDR1 LGHNA, CDR2 YSLEER.

The chain couples TRBV21-1 to TRBJ1-1; no check of the table's D call, TRBD1, against the DNA was made. TRBV21-1 is shown as a pseudogene. The CDR3 contains 21 residues. CDR3 DNA sequence: TGTGCCAGCAGCAAAGCGCGGACAGCAACCCCCTCATGCCTGGGGGACACTGAAGCTTTCTTT. Translated, it gives CASSKARTATPSCLGDTEAFF.

The chain joins TRBV27 to TRBJ2-5; D gene uncertain. V dropped 2 bases and J dropped 5 bases, with 18 bases sitting between them. The CDR3 has 16 amino acids. The germline V gene has CDR1 MNHEY and CDR2 SMNVEV (reference sequence). In nucleotides, the CDR3 is TGTGCCAGCAGTTTAAGCCCCGGCGCAAGCTGGGAGACCCAGTACTTC. The encoded protein is CASSLSPGASWETQYF.

This sequence joins TRBV19 and TRBJ2-3; D is perhaps TRBD1 or TRBD2 (5 bases each). Germline V gives CDR1 LNHDA, CDR2 SQIVND (reference sequence). The V and J ends lost 3 bases and 4 bases respectively, with 20 bases between them. The CDR3 loop spans 17 amino acids. The CDR3 reads CASSISRGLTVPDTQYF. The CDR3 coding sequence is TGTGCCAGTAGTATTAGCCGGGGCCTGACGGTGCCAGATACGCAGTATTTT.

The chain carries TRBV28 and TRBJ2-4; a weak D match, TRBD2 (5 bases). Trimming took off 5 bases at V and 2 bases at J, with 10 bases between the two ends. Germline CDR1 is MDHEN and CDR2 is SYDVKM. CDR3 length: 14 residues. CDR3 residues: CASSTPGSKNIQYF. CDR3 sequence (DNA): TGTGCCAGCAGTACCCCGGGGTCCAAAAACATTCAGTACTTC. The full variable domain, in which reference TRBV28 and TRBJ2-4 provide the parts outside the CDR3, is DVKVTQSSRYLVKRTGEKVFLECVQDMDHENMFWYRQDPGLGLRLIYFSYDVKMKEKGDIPEGYSVSREKKERFSLILESASTNQTSMYLCASSTPGSKNIQYFGAGTRLSVL.

V usage is TRBV29-1 and J usage is TRBJ1-2; the D is unclear. Trimming left V 4 bases short and J 6 bases short, with 18 bases between. Germline V gene sequence: CDR1 SQVTM, CDR2 ANQGSEA. The CDR3 covers 14 residues. This chain's CDR3 is CSVVDYNREDGYTF. The CDR3 DNA follows: TGCAGCGTTGTGGATTATAATAGAGAGGATGGCTACACCTTC.

The V call is TRBV5-6, the J call TRBJ1-1; D ambiguous. CDR1 is SGHDT and CDR2 is YYEEEE in the germline V gene. Trimming pared 6 bases from V and 1 base from J, leaving 13 bases between. The CDR3 has 14 residues. CDR3 residues: CASTRFVANTEAFF. CDR3 nucleotides: TGTGCCAGCACCCGCTTCGTGGCGAACACTGAAGCTTTCTTT.

The chain uses TRBV5-1 and TRBJ2-3; 9 nucleotides line up with TRBD2. The V gene end was trimmed by 0 bases and the J gene end by 0 bases; junction bases not matched to a gene: 5. Germline-derived CDR1 and CDR2 are SGHRS and YFSETQ. This CDR3 has 17 amino acids. CDR3 DNA: TGCGCCAGCAGCTTGGCCGTTCTAGCGGGGAGCACAGATACGCAGTATTTT. Amino acids: CASSLAVLAGSTDTQYF.

The chain uses TRBV5-8 and TRBJ1-5, with no clear D. The CDR3 consists of 16 residues. Trimming cost V 0 bases and J 2 bases, with 12 bases left between them. CDR1 and CDR2 from the germline V gene are SGHTS and YDEGEE. CDR3 nucleotides: TGTGCCAGCAGCTTGGTAGTTTTTCCGGGCAATCAGCCCCAGCATTTT. It yields the protein CASSLVVFPGNQPQHF.

V usage is TRBV9 and J usage is TRBJ1-6; a possible D gene is TRBD1 (6 bases). Germline V gene sequence: CDR1 SGDLS, CDR2 YYNGEE. The CDR3 runs to 14 residues. V gave up 4 bases and J gave up 6 bases, with 11 bases separating them. The CDR3 loop is CASSPWTVNSPLHF. In nucleotides, the CDR3 is TGTGCCAGCAGCCCCTGGACAGTTAATTCACCCCTCCACTTT.

The rearrangement uses TRBV28 and TRBJ1-1, with D hard to call. Trimming took 2 bases from V and 5 from J, leaving 6 bases between them. The CDR3 is 12 residues long. Germline CDR1 MDHEN, CDR2 SYDVKM. The CDR3 region has the DNA TGTGCCAGCAGTTTACCGTTAACTGAAGCTTTCTTT. Its translation is CASSLPLTEAFF.

J is TRBJ2-7 and V is TRBV7-2, with 7 bases identical to TRBD2. The CDR3 runs to 15 residues. Germline CDR1 is SGHTA and CDR2 is FQGNSA. V was clipped by 5 bases and J by 4 bases; unmatched bases: 11. The CDR3 DNA reads TGTGCCAGCAGCACCACCGGGACTAACCTATACGAGCAGTACTTC. Amino acid sequence: CASSTTGTNLYEQYF.